Below, 18 T cell receptor beta chains from the same sample are listed, as sequenced in a study of long-term antiretroviral therapy in people with HIV. Investigators performed immunoSEQ version v3.0 at survey level. TCRdb's copy holds only in-frame clones and misses some; the assay was immunoSEQ multiplex PCR. The sample shows nearly 25,000 clones, around 84% of them seen only once. This specimen consisted of unsorted PBMCs, obtained 3 years after starting antiretroviral therapy. The receptors were sampled from a man in his fifties with HIV.

This clone was picked up one time. J is TRBJ2-1 and V is TRBV18; TRBD2 is a possible D gene (6 bases). This CDR3 spans 15 amino acids. The V end lost 3 bases, the J end lost 6 bases, and 15 bases lay between the germline ends. CDR1 and CDR2 from the germline V gene are KGHSH and LQKENI. CDR3 region: CASSPSREAGNEQFF. The CDR3 nucleotides read TGTGCCAGCTCACCTTCGAGGGAGGCTGGCAATGAGCAGTTCTTC.

In nucleotides, the CDR3 is TGTGCCAGCTCACTCACTTTGGACAAAATCTACGAGCAGTACTTC. Protein product: CASSLTLDKIYEQYF. The rearrangement uses TRBV18 and TRBJ2-7, with D perhaps TRBD1 (5 bases). Germline V lookup: CDR1 KGHSH, CDR2 LQKENI. The CDR3 loop spans 15 amino acids. The V and J ends lost 4 bases and 3 bases respectively, with 16 bases between them.

The genes are TRBV28 and TRBJ2-5; D possibly corresponds to TRBD2 (5 bases). This CDR3 region has 15 residues. V was clipped by 3 bases and J by 5 bases, with 16 bases between them. CDR1 is MDHEN, CDR2 SYDVKM, per germline. The CDR3: CASSLYRGSLETQYF. Written as DNA, the CDR3 is TGTGCCAGCAGTTTGTACCGGGGTAGCCTTGAGACCCAGTACTTC.

This clone was seen more than once but under ten times. The J gene is TRBJ1-4, the V gene TRBV12-5; tentative D call: TRBD1 (5 bases). The germline CDR1 and CDR2 sequences are LGHNT and FRNRAP. Trimming cost V 4 bases and J 10 bases, with 10 bases left between them. CDR3 length: 12 residues. CDR3 amino acids: CASGYDGGKLFF. CDR3 sequence (DNA): TGTGCTAGTGGTTACGACGGGGGAAAACTGTTTTTT.

The V and J genes are TRBV9 and TRBJ2-5, with a possible D match to TRBD1 (6 bases). Per the germline V gene, CDR1 is SGDLS and CDR2 is YYNGEE. Trimming cost V 0 bases and J 4 bases, with 10 bases left between them. This CDR3 contains 14 residues. Here the CDR3 reads CASSVVGRGETQYF. DNA of the CDR3: TGTGCCAGCAGCGTAGTTGGCAGGGGAGAGACCCAGTACTTC. The full variable domain, rest sourced from reference TRBV9 and TRBJ2-5, is DSGVTQTPKHLITATGQRVTLRCSPRSGDLSVYWYQQSLDQGLQFLIQYYNGEERAKGNILERFSAQQFPDLHSELNLSSLELGDSALYFCASSVVGRGETQYFGPGTRLLVL.

CDR3 coding DNA: TGTGCCAGCAGTAGGATCCCGGATGGCTACACCTTC. As protein: CASSRIPDGYTF. The rearrangement uses TRBV28 and TRBJ1-2; no definite D call. The CDR3 runs 12 residues. The germline V gene has CDR1 MDHEN and CDR2 SYDVKM. The germline V and J ends were trimmed by 5 bases and 6 bases, with 10 bases remaining between them.

The CDR3 spells CASSLGVPSGNTIYF. The DNA for the CDR3 is TGTGCCAGCAGCTTAGGGGTTCCCTCCGGAAACACCATATATTTT. The chain has TRBV13 and TRBJ1-3, with D unclear. The germline V and J ends were trimmed by 0 bases and 4 bases, with 10 bases remaining between them. The germline CDR1 and CDR2 sequences are PRHDT and FYEKMQ (reference sequence). The CDR3 is 15 amino acids.

The chain combines TRBV11-2 with TRBJ2-1; 7 bases agree with TRBD1. The junction had 4 bases not matched to a gene; V was cut back by 1 base and J by 4 bases. Per germline, CDR1 SGHAT and CDR2 FQNNGV. This CDR3 contains 15 residues. The CDR3 loop is CASSLVGQLYNEQFF. In DNA, the CDR3 is TGTGCCAGCAGCTTAGTGGGACAGCTTTACAATGAGCAGTTCTTC.

This rearrangement joins TRBV7-9 to TRBJ1-1; D gene ambiguous. The V end was cut by 8 bases, the J end by 0 bases, with 7 bases between. CDR3 length equals 12 residues. Germline V gene lookup returns CDR1 SEHNR and CDR2 FQNEAQ (reference sequence). CDR3 nucleotide sequence: TGTGCCAGCGGATACATGAACACTGAAGCTTTCTTT. This gives the protein CASGYMNTEAFF. The full variable domain, rest sourced from reference TRBV7-9 and TRBJ1-1, is DTGVSQNPRHKITKRGQNVTFRCDPISEHNRLYWYRQTLGQGPEFLTYFQNEAQLEKSRLLSDRFSAERPKGSFSTLEIQRTEQGDSAMYLCASGYMNTEAFFGQGTRLTVV.

The chain joins TRBV10-2 to TRBJ2-7; either TRBD1 or TRBD2 may supply D (7 bases each). The CDR3 is made up of 14 amino acids. V gave up 6 bases and J gave up 4 bases, with 16 bases separating them. Germline V gene data show CDR1 as WSHSY and CDR2 as SAAADI. The CDR3 DNA sequence: TGCGCCAGCAGGAGCGGGACAGCTGCTTACGAGCAGTACTTC. It encodes CASRSGTAAYEQYF.

This clone was recorded once. This chain connects TRBV2 to TRBJ2-3; D call uncertain. V dropped 9 bases and J dropped 0 bases, with 10 bases sitting between them. Germline V gene lookup returns CDR1 SNHLY and CDR2 FYNNEI. This CDR3 comprises 13 residues. The CDR3, as DNA: TGTGCCAGTCCTGGTCAAAGCACAGATACGCAGTATTTT. It encodes CASPGQSTDTQYF.

The gene calls are TRBV7-8 and TRBJ1-5; D not certain. The germline CDR1 and CDR2 sequences are SGHVS and FQNEAQ. The CDR3 covers 13 residues. Trimming took off 1 base at V and 3 bases at J, with 4 bases between the two ends. The CDR3 loop reads CASSLGVNQPQHF. DNA for the CDR3: TGTGCCAGCAGCTTAGGCGTCAATCAGCCCCAGCATTTT. Based on the CDR3 plus reference TRBV7-8 and TRBJ1-5, the full variable domain is GAGVSQSPRYKVAKRGQDVALRCDPISGHVSLFWYQQALGQGPEFLTYFQNEAQLDKSGLPSDRFFAERPEGSVSTLKIQRTQQEDSAVYLCASSLGVNQPQHFGDGTRLSIL.

V gene TRBV5-4 combines with J gene TRBJ2-1, with 8 bases identical to TRBD2. Germline assignment: CDR1 SGHNT and CDR2 YYREEE (reference sequence). The CDR3 is 15 residues long. The J segment lost 1 base and the V segment lost 5 bases, leaving 5 bases of the junction unmatched. CDR3 sequence reads: CASRTGTSSYNEQFF. The CDR3 DNA reads as TGTGCCAGCAGAACCGGGACTAGTTCCTACAATGAGCAGTTCTTC. Complete variable domain (other parts from reference TRBV5-4 and TRBJ2-1): ETGVTQSPTHLIKTRGQQVTLRCSSQSGHNTVSWYQQALGQGPQFIFQYYREEENGRGNFPPRFSGLQFPNYSSELNVNALELDDSALYLCASRTGTSSYNEQFFGPGTRLTVL.

V and J are TRBV15 and TRBJ1-2; D possibly corresponds to TRBD1 (6 bases). Trimming cost V 0 bases and J 3 bases, with 20 bases left between them. Per the germline V gene, CDR1 is LNHNV and CDR2 is YYDKDF (reference sequence). The CDR3 has 18 amino acids. The CDR3 region has the DNA TGTGCCACCAGCAGAGATTATCTAATCGGGGGCTTACACTATGGCTACACCTTC. Its protein product is CATSRDYLIGGLHYGYTF.

This rearrangement joins TRBV2 to TRBJ2-3; D possibly corresponds to TRBD2 (6 bases). Germline V CDR1 and CDR2: SNHLY, FYNNEI. V was clipped by 0 bases and J by 14 bases, with 15 bases between them. The CDR3 totals 13 residues. In nucleotides, the CDR3 is TGTGCCAGCAGTGAAGCGGGGACTGATCTCCGGTATTTT. This codes for CASSEAGTDLRYF.

A single count supports this clone. The genes are TRBV4-2 and TRBJ2-2, with D maybe TRBD2 (5 bases). V gave up 0 bases and J gave up 0 bases, with 11 bases separating them. The CDR3 sequence is 17 residues long. The germline V gene has CDR1 LGHNA and CDR2 YNFKEQ. The CDR3 protein is CASSQDPSGPNTGELFF. The CDR3 nucleotides are TGTGCCAGCAGCCAAGATCCCAGCGGCCCGAACACCGGGGAGCTGTTTTTT.

This clone came up a few times. The chain links TRBV10-2 to TRBJ1-5; TRBD1 might be the D (6 bases). The CDR3 covers 14 residues. The germline gives CDR1 WSHSY, CDR2 SAAADI. Trimming removed 6 bases from V and 6 bases from J, with 15 bases in between. CDR3 sequence (DNA): TGCGCCAGCAGCCCGACCCAGGGGAGTCAGCCCCAGCATTTT. Translating it yields CASSPTQGSQPQHF.

The chain couples TRBV18 to TRBJ2-5, with TRBD2 identical over 8 bases. Germline V gene sequence: CDR1 KGHSH, CDR2 LQKENI. The CDR3 is made up of 18 amino acids. The V gene end was trimmed by 2 bases and the J gene end by 2 bases; junction bases not matched to a gene: 13. The CDR3 region is CASSPTMGLAGIQETQYF. The CDR3 nucleotides read TGTGCCAGCTCACCAACAATGGGCCTAGCGGGCATACAAGAGACCCAGTACTTC.